The 7 T cell receptor beta chains listed next were all sequenced from one sample in a study of quantifying T cell responses using KT2 cells. Turning to the study itself: TCR alpha and beta constant-region primers primed reverse transcription of RNA.

Each cDNA got a UMI-containing oligo ligated at its 3' end. An equimolar mix of RC1.1 and RC1.2 primed the beta chain across TRBC1 and TRBC2. TCRdb passed the UMI-ligation and nested PCR reads through MiXCR, listing each CDR3 protein once. The repertoire holds under 35,000 distinct CDR3 sequences, with approximately 7% as singletons. The sequencing input was PBMCs spiked with cells of the T cell clone KT2. These receptors were collected from a human donor.

This clonotype was seen a few times. The chain combines TRBV5-1 with TRBJ2-7, with TRBD1 matching 8 bases. V dropped 0 bases and J dropped 3; count of bases not matched to a gene: 2. The germline V gene has CDR1 SGHRS and CDR2 YFSETQ. This CDR3 contains 14 residues. CDR3 sequence: CASSLGQGFYEQYF. The CDR3 DNA reads as TGCGCCAGCAGCTTGGGACAGGGGTTCTACGAGCAGTACTTC. Combining the CDR3 with reference TRBV5-1 and TRBJ2-7 gives the whole variable domain KAGVTQTPRYLIKTRGQQVTLSCSPISGHRSVSWYQQTPGQGLQFLFEYFSETQRNKGNFPGRFSGRQFSNSRSEMNVSTLELGDSALYLCASSLGQGFYEQYFGPGTRLTVT.

This clonotype has a handful of counts. This sequence joins TRBV20-1 and TRBJ2-1; TRBD2 matches at 11 bases. The CDR3 spans 15 residues. After removal of 2 bases from V and 2 bases from J, the junction contained 2 bases not matched to a gene. Germline V gene sequence: CDR1 DFQATT, CDR2 SNEGSKA (reference sequence). CDR3 loop: CSARQLAGAYNEQFF. The CDR3 bases are TGCAGTGCTAGACAACTAGCGGGGGCCTACAATGAGCAGTTCTTC.

This clonotype has a count of ten or more. This sequence joins TRBV6-2 or TRBV6-3 and TRBJ2-3; D not resolved. This CDR3 region has 14 residues. Per the germline V gene, CDR1 is MNHEY and CDR2 is SVGEGT. V lost 0 bases and J 5 bases, leaving 9 bases between the germline ends. Here the CDR3 DNA reads TGTGCCAGCAGTTACTCGAAAGAACTAGATACGCAGTATTTT. It codes for CASSYSKELDTQYF.

This clonotype appeared a few times. The chain has TRBV20-1 and TRBJ2-1, with D unresolved. In germline, CDR1 is DFQATT, CDR2 SNEGSKA (reference sequence). The CDR3 runs to 12 residues. V gave up 5 bases and J gave up 7 bases, with 12 bases separating them. The CDR3 loop reads CSAPAVRNEQFF. DNA for the CDR3: TGCAGTGCTCCGGCTGTTCGGAATGAGCAGTTCTTC.

In its sample, this clonotype was seen many times. The chain is built from TRBV12-3 or TRBV12-4 and TRBJ2-2; 9 nucleotides match TRBD1. With V trimmed by 7 bases and J by 2 bases, 5 bases remained unmatched. This CDR3 has 15 residues. The CDR3 loop reads CASTLDRGNTGELFF. In DNA form, the CDR3 reads TGTGCCAGCACCCTGGACAGGGGAAACACCGGGGAGCTGTTTTTT.

In this sample, this clonotype turned up many times. J is TRBJ1-1 and V is TRBV20-1; TRBD1 might be the D (5 bases). The CDR3 has 15 residues. The V gene's germline CDR1 is DFQATT and CDR2 SNEGSKA (reference sequence). The V gene lost 0 bases and the J gene lost 4 bases, with 15 bases spanning the gap. The CDR3 bases are TGCAGTGCTAGAGATGTCGGGGCATTGGGCACTGAAGCTTTCTTT. This sequence encodes CSARDVGALGTEAFF.

In this sample, this clonotype turned up many times. The genes are TRBV20-1 and TRBJ1-1; D might be TRBD1 (5 bases). Germline CDR1 reads DFQATT; CDR2 reads SNEGSKA (reference sequence). The CDR3 runs 14 residues. V was trimmed by 0 bases and J by 4 bases, leaving 12 bases between them. CDR3 in DNA: TGCAGTGCTAGAGAGGAGGGGAGGATCACTGAAGCTTTCTTT. It translates to CSAREEGRITEAFF.